This T cell receptor (beta chain) comes out of a study of blood T cell repertoires in COVID-19. No more than 2 weeks before study entry, exposed participants had met a case of COVID-19. The CDR3 runs to 17 residues. V lost 0 bases and J lost 2; bases outside the gene matches: 10. Germline V gives CDR1 SGDLS, CDR2 YYNGEE. This table comes from immunoSEQ multiplex PCR, and its TCRdb copy is limited to in-frame clones, with some not included. The sample lists about 430,000 clones; over 75% were seen once. The sequencing input was PBMCs or T cells enriched from blood (not recorded which). This TCR was sampled from a woman between 18 and 29 years old who had been exposed to COVID-19. The genes are TRBV9 and TRBJ2-7, with 8 bases lining up with TRBD2. This chain's CDR3 is CASSVASGGQKAYEQYF. The DNA of the CDR3 is TGTGCCAGCAGCGTAGCTTCGGGAGGGCAGAAAGCCTACGAGCAGTACTTC.